Listed below are T cell receptor beta chains from one sample, sequenced in a study of T cell clonotyping in hematopoietic cell transplantation. Assay: immunoSEQ multiplex PCR; the TCRdb copy retains only in-frame clones and omits some. The data contain around 10,000 clones, about 92% of them singletons. The specimen was peripheral blood mononuclear cells, collected before stem cell transplant. These receptors came from a woman in her forties with acute myeloid leukemia. Some clones in this sample may be carry-over from other donors' samples. Each CDR3 is given without its conserved first and last residue.

J | V | length | CDR3
TRBJ1-1 | TRBV4-1 | 13 | ASSHPGGMNTEAF
TRBJ1-2 | TRBV2 | 10 | ASSGEGGGYT
TRBJ1-1 | TRBV7-6 | 13 | ASSWGQSGRTEAF
TRBJ1-1 | TRBV10-2 | 12 | ASRAGTANTEAF
TRBJ1-1 | TRBV27 | 13 | ASSLSGGFRTEAF
TRBJ1-1 | TRBV12-5 | 12 | ASGLRQEGTEAF
TRBJ1-5 | TRBV10-3 | 12 | AISESQGSQPQH
TRBJ2-5 | TRBV9 | 13 | ASSAGLAGGETQY
TRBJ1-2 | TRBV12-5 | 12 | ASGSGQGRFGYT
TRBJ2-3 | TRBV21-1 | 11 | ASSRVSRGEQY
TRBJ2-1 | TRBV9 | 13 | ASSPRQAGYNEQF
TRBJ2-2 | TRBV10-1 | 13 | ASSVGPAGTGELF
TRBJ2-7 | TRBV9 | 15 | ASSTRPTSGKIYEQY
TRBJ1-2 | TRBV29-1 | 8 | SVGPSPYT
TRBJ2-7 | TRBV7-8 | 11 | ASSLSAGYEQY
TRBJ2-5 | TRBV2 | 11 | ASGGQGAATQY
TRBJ2-3 | TRBV4-2 | 13 | ASSDLRGHTDTQY
TRBJ2-1 | TRBV6-6 | 14 | ASSYWETSGRDEQF
TRBJ2-7 | TRBV7-8 | 14 | ASSPQPRTVSYEQY
TRBJ1-6 | TRBV25-1 | 11 | ASSDRAHSPLH
TRBJ2-5 | TRBV11-1 | 13 | ASSLRGGDGETQY
TRBJ2-1 | TRBV5-8 | 12 | ASSFRVTYNEQF
TRBJ2-3 | TRBV29-1 | 13 | SVEDGLAVADTQY
TRBJ1-2 | TRBV9 | 17 | ASSVGAGQGAVIDYGYT
TRBJ2-7 | TRBV27 | 11 | ASSLGTGYEQY
TRBJ2-3 | TRBV27 | 14 | ASSLKASGHTDTQY
TRBJ1-2 | TRBV19 | 15 | ASSKDQNTARTHGYT
TRBJ2-5 | TRBV7-9 | 11 | ASSLTDQETQY
TRBJ1-3 | TRBV30 | 12 | AWISGGGGNTIY
TRBJ2-7 | TRBV27 | 12 | ASSWVRQGYEQY
TRBJ2-7 | TRBV18 | 10 | ASSQDLYEQY
TRBJ1-4 | TRBV10-3 | 11 | AISESTQEKLF
TRBJ2-1 | TRBV2 | 13 | ASSPGTLPYNEQF
TRBJ1-5 | TRBV30 | 10 | AWGTGDQPQH
TRBJ1-2 | TRBV27 | 11 | ASSFGTGNGYT
TRBJ1-2 | TRBV19 | 10 | ASTDGLGGYT
TRBJ1-1 | TRBV5-6 | 12 | ASREIGGDTEAF
TRBJ2-7 | TRBV7-9 | 12 | ASSFPLLEGEQY
TRBJ1-1 | TRBV4-2 | 12 | ASSQGRENTEAF
TRBJ2-1 | TRBV7-2 | 15 | ASSFLGGLDTRNEQF
TRBJ1-1 | TRBV14 | 14 | ASSQSPGQGTTEAF
TRBJ2-5 | TRBV19 | 12 | ASSAGTAQETQY
TRBJ2-7 | TRBV7-8 | 13 | ASSPDRGLGDEQY
TRBJ2-5 | TRBV30 | 9 | AWSAVQTQY
TRBJ2-5 | TRBV7-2 | 14 | ASSALLAGIQETQY
TRBJ2-1 | TRBV27 | 11 | ASSGAIYNEQF
TRBJ1-3 | TRBV19 | 10 | ASSYNGNTIY
TRBJ1-1 | TRBV29-1 | 10 | SVDRGSAEAF
TRBJ2-3 | TRBV10-3 | 14 | AISEELAEKLNTQY
TRBJ2-3 | TRBV15 | 12 | ATSLGSRSDTQY
TRBJ1-2 | TRBV5-1 | 12 | ASSFDIPGYGYT
TRBJ2-7 | TRBV19 | 14 | ASSIDRPGVSYEQY
TRBJ1-4 | TRBV7-9 | 14 | ASSFWDRGGDEKLF
TRBJ1-2 | TRBV4-1 | 12 | ASSLDRADYGYT
TRBJ2-2 | TRBV19 | 12 | ASSISGVTGELF
TRBJ1-3 | TRBV7-3 | 13 | ASARDSSSGNTIY
TRBJ2-3 | TRBV14 | 10 | ASSLSRDTQY
TRBJ2-6 | TRBV28 | 17 | ASSWGDRGWSTGANVLT
TRBJ2-1 | TRBV19 | 9 | ASTLGTEQF